This TCR beta chain was profiled in a study of OX40 agonist ivuxolimab in advanced cancers. As for the study in general: Ivuxolimab, an agonistic anti-OX40 (CD134) antibody, was given to patients. Cancers in dose escalation were hepatocellular, melanoma, renal cell and head and neck.

The V segment lost 7 bases and the J segment 5 bases; nucleotides outside the gene matches: 7. CDR1 is SNHLY, CDR2 FYNNEI, per germline. The CDR3 is 13 residues long. Concerning this clone: What it binds is not known.

General study results and limits: Average numbers of expanded clones were greater in CD8+ T cells than in CD4+.

This table comes from immunoSEQ multiplex PCR, and its TCRdb copy is limited to in-frame clones, with some not included. The sample carries tens of thousands of clones, 84% recorded once. The clonotype comes from an adult with an advanced solid tumor such as melanoma, head and neck, liver or kidney cancer. The source was CD4+ or CD8+ T cells sorted from blood, collected in a trial of the OX40 agonist ivuxolimab. J is TRBJ1-1 and V is TRBV2; 7 bases line up with TRBD1. Here the CDR3 reads CASIGQVWTEAFF. In nucleotides, the CDR3 is TGTGCCAGCATCGGACAGGTTTGGACTGAAGCTTTCTTT.